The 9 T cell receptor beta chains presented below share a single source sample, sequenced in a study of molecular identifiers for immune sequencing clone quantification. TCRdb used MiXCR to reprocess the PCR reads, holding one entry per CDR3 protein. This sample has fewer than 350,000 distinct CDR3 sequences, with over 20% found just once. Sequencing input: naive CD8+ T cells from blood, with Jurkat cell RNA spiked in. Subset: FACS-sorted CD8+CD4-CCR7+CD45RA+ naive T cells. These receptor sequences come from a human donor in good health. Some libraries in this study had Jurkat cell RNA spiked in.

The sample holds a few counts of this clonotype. DNA for the CDR3: TGCGCCAGCAGTGAAGGGACACACTATCTTGGGGAGCCCCAGCATTTT. Amino acid sequence: CASSEGTHYLGEPQHF. This chain joins TRBV10-2 and TRBJ1-5, with a tentative D call TRBD1 (6 bases). This CDR3 has 16 residues. With 3 bases removed from V and 8 bases from J, the gap between germline ends came to 20 bases. CDR1 WSHSY and CDR2 SAAADI come from the germline V gene.

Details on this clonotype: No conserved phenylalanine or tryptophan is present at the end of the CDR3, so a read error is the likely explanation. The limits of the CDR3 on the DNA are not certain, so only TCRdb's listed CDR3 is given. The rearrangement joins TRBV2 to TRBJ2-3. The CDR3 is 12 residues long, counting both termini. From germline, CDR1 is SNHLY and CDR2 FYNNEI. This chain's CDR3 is CAVLVTTDTRYL.

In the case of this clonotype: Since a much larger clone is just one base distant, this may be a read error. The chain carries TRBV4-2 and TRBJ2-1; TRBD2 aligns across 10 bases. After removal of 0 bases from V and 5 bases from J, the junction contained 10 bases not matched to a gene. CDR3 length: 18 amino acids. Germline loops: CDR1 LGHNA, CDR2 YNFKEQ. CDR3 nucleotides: TGTGCCAGCAGCCAAGATTGGGCCCCTAGCGGGGGTCACAATGAGCAGTTCTTC. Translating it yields CASSQDWAPSGGHNEQFF.

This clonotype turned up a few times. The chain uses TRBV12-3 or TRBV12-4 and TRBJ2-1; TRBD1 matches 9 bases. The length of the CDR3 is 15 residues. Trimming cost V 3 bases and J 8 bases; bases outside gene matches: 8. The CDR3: CASSFRDRVVDEQFF. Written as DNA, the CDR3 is TGTGCCAGCAGTTTTAGGGACAGGGTGGTGGATGAGCAGTTCTTC.

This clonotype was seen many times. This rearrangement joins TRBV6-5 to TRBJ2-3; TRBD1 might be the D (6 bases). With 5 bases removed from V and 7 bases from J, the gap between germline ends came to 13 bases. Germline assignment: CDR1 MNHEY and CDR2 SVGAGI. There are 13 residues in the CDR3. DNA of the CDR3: TGTGCCAGCAGTACAGACAGGTTCCATACGCAGTATTTT. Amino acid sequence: CASSTDRFHTQYF.

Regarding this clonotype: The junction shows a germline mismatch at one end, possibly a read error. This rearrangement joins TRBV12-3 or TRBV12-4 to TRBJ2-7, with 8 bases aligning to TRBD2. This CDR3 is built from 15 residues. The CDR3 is CAGSFFSGGPYEQYF. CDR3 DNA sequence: TGTGCCGGCAGTTTTTTTTCGGGGGGGCCTTACGAGCAGTACTTC.

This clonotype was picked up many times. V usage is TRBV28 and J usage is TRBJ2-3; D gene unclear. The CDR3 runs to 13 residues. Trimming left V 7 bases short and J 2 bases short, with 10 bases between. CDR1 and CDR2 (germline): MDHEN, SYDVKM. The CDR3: CASMWLTTDTQYF. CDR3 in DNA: TGTGCCAGCATGTGGCTCACCACAGATACGCAGTATTTT.

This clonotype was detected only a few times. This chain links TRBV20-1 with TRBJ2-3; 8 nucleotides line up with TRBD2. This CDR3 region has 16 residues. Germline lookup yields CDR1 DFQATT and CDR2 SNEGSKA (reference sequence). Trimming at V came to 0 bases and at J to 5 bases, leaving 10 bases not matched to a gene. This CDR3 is CSARETMSGGLDTQYF. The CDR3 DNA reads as TGCAGTGCTAGAGAAACAATGTCGGGGGGGTTAGATACGCAGTATTTT.

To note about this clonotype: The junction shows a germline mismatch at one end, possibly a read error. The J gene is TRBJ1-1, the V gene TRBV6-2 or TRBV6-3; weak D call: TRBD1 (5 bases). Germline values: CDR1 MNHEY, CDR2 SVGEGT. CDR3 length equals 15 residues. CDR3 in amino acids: CASKKAIVEDTEAIF. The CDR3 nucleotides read TGTGCCAGCAAGAAGGCCATAGTCGAGGACACTGAAGCTATCTTT.